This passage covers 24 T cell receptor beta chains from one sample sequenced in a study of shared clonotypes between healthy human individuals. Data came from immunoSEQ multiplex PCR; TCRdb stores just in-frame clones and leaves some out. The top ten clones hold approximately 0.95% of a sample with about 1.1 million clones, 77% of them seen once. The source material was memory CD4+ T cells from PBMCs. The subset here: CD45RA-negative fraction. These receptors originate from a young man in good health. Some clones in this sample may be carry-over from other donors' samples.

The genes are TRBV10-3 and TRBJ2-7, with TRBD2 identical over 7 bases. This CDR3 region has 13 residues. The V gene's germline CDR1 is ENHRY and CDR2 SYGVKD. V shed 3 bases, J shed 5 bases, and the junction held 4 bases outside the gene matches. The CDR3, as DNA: TGTGCCATCAGTGAATTTGCGGGAGACGAGCAGTACTTC. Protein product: CAISEFAGDEQYF.

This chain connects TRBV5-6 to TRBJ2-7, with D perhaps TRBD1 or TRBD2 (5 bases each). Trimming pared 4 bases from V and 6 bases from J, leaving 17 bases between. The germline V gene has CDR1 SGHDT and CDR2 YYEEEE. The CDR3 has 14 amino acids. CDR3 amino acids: CASSPGPLGGEQYF. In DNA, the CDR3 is TGTGCCAGCAGCCCGGGACCCCTAGGTGGCGAGCAGTACTTC.

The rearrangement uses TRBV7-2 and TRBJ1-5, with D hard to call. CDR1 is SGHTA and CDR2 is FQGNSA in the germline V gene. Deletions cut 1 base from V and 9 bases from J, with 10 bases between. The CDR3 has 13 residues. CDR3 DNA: TGTGCCAGCAGCTTAGGGACTCAGAGGCCCCAGCATTTT. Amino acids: CASSLGTQRPQHF.

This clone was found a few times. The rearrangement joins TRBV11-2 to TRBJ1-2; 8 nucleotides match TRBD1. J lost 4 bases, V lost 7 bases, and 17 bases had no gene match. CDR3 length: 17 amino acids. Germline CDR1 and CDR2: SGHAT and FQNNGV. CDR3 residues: CASTTGTGSLSGYGYTF. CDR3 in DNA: TGTGCCAGCACCACCGGGACAGGCTCCTTGAGTGGCTATGGCTACACCTTC.

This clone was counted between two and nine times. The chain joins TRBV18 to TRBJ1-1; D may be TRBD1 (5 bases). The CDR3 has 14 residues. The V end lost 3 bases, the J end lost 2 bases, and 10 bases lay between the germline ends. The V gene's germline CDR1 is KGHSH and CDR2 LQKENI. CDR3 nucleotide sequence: TGTGCCAGCTCACCTGCAGGGAGTAACACTGAAGCTTTCTTT. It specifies CASSPAGSNTEAFF.

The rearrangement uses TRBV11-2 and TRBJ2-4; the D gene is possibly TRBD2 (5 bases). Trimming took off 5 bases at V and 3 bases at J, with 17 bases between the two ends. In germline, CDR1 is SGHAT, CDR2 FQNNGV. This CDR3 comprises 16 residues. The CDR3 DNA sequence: TGTGCCAGCAGCCCGAGAGGGCTAGCCCACAAAAACATTCAGTACTTC. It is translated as CASSPRGLAHKNIQYF.

In DNA form, the CDR3 reads TGTGCCAGCAGTAGGACAGGGGGCGCGGAGACCCAGTACTTC. Protein sequence: CASSRTGGAETQYF. The chain couples TRBV16 to TRBJ2-5, with 11 bases fitting TRBD1. Per the germline V gene, CDR1 is KGHSY and CDR2 is FQNENV. The CDR3 spans 14 residues. Unmatched junction bases numbered 5, after V lost 6 bases and J lost 5 bases.

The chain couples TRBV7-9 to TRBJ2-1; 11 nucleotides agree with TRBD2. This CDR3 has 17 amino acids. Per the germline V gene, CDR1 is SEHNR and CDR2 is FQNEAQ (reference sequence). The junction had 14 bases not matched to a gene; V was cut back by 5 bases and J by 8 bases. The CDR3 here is CASSARITSGSTDEQFF. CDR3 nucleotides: TGTGCCAGCAGCGCCCGAATTACTAGCGGGAGTACGGATGAGCAGTTCTTC.

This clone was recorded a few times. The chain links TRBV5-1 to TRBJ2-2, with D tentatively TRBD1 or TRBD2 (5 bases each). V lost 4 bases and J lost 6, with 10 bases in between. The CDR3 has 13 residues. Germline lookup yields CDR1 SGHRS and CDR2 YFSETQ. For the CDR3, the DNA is TGCGCCAGCAGCGGGCAGGGAGCCGGGGAGCTGTTTTTT. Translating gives CASSGQGAGELFF.

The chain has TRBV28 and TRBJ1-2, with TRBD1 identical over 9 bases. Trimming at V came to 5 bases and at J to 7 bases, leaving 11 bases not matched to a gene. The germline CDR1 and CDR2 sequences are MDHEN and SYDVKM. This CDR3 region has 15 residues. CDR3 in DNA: TGTGCCAGCAGTACCCGGGACAGGGTGGTTCGTGGCTACACCTTC. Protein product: CASSTRDRVVRGYTF.

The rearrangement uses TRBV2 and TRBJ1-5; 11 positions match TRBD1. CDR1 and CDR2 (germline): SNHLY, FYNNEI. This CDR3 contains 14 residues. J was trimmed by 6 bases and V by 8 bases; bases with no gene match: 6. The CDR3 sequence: CASAGQGASQPQHF. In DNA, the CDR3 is TGTGCCAGCGCCGGACAGGGGGCATCTCAGCCCCAGCATTTT.

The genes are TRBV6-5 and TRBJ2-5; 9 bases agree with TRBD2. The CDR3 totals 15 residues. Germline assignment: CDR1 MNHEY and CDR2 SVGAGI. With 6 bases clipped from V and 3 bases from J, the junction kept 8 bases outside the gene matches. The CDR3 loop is CASSLGASGEETQYF. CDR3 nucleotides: TGTGCCAGCAGCCTAGGGGCTAGCGGGGAAGAGACCCAGTACTTC.

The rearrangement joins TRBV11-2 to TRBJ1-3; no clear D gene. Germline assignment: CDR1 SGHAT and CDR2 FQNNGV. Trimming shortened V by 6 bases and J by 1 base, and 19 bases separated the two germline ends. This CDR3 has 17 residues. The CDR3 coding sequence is TGTGCCAGCAGTGACTGGTCCGGGTTAGGGTCTGGAAACACCATATATTTT. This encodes CASSDWSGLGSGNTIYF.

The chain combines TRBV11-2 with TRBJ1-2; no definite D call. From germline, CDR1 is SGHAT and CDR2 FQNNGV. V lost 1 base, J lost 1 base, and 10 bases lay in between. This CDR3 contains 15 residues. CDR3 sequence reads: CASSLVLADNYGYTF. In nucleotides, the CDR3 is TGTGCCAGCAGCTTAGTCCTCGCGGATAACTATGGCTACACCTTC.

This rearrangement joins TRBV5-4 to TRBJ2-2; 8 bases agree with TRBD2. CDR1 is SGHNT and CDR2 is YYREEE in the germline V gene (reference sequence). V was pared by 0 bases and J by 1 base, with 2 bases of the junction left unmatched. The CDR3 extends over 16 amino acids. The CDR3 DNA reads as TGTGCCAGCAGCTTGGGGAGCGGGAGGAACACCGGGGAGCTGTTTTTT. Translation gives CASSLGSGRNTGELFF.

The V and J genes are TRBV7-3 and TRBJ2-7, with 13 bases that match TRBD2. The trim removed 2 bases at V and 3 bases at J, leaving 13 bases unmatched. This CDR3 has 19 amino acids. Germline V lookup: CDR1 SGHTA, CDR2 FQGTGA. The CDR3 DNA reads TGTGCCAGCAGCTTAGGACTAGCGGGAGAGAGGGGGGAGCTCTACGAGCAGTACTTC. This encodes CASSLGLAGERGELYEQYF.

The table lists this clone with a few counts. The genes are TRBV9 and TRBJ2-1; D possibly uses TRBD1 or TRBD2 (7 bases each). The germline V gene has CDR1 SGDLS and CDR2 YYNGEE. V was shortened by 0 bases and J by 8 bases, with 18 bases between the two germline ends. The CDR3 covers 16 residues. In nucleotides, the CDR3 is TGTGCCAGCAGCGTAGACTTAGCAGGGGGGGCGGATGAGCAGTTCTTC. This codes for CASSVDLAGGADEQFF. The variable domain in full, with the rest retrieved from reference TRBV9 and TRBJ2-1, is DSGVTQTPKHLITATGQRVTLRCSPRSGDLSVYWYQQSLDQGLQFLIQYYNGEERAKGNILERFSAQQFPDLHSELNLSSLELGDSALYFCASSVDLAGGADEQFFGPGTRLTVL.

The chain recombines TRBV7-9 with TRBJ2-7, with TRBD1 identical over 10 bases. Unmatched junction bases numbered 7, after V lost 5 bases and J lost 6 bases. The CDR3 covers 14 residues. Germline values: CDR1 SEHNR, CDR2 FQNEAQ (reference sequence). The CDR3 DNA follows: TGTGCCAGCAGCATCTCCGGGACAGGGGTCGAGCAGTACTTC. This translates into CASSISGTGVEQYF.

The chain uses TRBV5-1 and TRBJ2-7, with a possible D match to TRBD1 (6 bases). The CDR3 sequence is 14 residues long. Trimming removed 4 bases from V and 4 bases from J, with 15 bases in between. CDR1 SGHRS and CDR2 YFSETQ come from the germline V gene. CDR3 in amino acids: CASSPAAQGYEQYF. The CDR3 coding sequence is TGCGCCAGCAGCCCGGCTGCCCAGGGGTACGAGCAGTACTTC.

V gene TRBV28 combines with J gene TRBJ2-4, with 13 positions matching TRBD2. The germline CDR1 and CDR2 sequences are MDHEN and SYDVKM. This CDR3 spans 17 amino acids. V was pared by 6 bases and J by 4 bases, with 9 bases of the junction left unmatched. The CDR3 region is CASRQGGLAGSKNIQYF. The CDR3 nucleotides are TGTGCCAGCAGACAGGGGGGACTAGCGGGATCGAAAAACATTCAGTACTTC.

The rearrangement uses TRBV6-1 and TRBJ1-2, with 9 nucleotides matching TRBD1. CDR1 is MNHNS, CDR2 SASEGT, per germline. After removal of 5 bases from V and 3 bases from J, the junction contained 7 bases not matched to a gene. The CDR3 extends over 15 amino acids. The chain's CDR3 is CASSNPWTGDYGYTF. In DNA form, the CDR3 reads TGTGCCAGCAGTAACCCCTGGACAGGGGACTATGGCTACACCTTC.

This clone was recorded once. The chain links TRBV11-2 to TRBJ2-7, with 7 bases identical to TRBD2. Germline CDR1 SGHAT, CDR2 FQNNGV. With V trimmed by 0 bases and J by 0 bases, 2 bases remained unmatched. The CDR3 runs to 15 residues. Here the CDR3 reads CASSLEAGFSYEQYF. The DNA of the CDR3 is TGTGCCAGCAGCTTAGAAGCGGGGTTCTCCTACGAGCAGTACTTC.

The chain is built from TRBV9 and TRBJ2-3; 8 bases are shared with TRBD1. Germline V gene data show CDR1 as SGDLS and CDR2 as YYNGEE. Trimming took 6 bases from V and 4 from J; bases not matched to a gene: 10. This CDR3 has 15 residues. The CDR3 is CASTRMDRAADTQYF. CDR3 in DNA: TGTGCCAGCACCCGGATGGACAGGGCGGCAGATACGCAGTATTTT.

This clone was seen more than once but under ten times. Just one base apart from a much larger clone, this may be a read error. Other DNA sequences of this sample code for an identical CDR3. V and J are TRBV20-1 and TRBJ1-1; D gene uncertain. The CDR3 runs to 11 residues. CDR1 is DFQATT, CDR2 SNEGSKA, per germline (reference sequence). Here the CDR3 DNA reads TGCAGCGCTAGTAAGAACACTGAAGCTTTCTTT. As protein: CSASKNTEAFF.